This T cell receptor (beta chain) stems from a study of T cell changes during pregnancy in multiple sclerosis. Germline V CDR1 and CDR2: SNHLY, FYNNEI. Trimming removed 5 bases from V and 7 bases from J, with 24 bases in between. The CDR3 is 18 amino acids. Profiled with immunoSEQ multiplex PCR; TCRdb holds only in-frame clones, not every one. The table records some 45,000 clones, roughly nine tenths of them present only once. The chain employs TRBV2 and TRBJ1-6; D is perhaps TRBD1 (5 bases). The sequenced sample was CD4+ T cells from peripheral blood mononuclear cells, obtained after pregnancy. The clonotype comes from a female donor with multiple sclerosis, enrolled in a pregnancy study. The CDR3, as DNA: TGTGCCAGCAGTCCCACGCCCCCTCCTACAGGCCCAAATTCACCCCTCCACTTT. Its protein is CASSPTPPPTGPNSPLHF.